This paragraph reports one T cell receptor beta chain. The sample is drawn from a study of identical twins. TCRdb reprocessed the 5' RACE reads via MiXCR and lists one record per CDR3 protein. The sample includes about 720,000 distinct CDR3 sequences, about 18% of them seen just once. This same sample was also part of a study on T cells expressing NK-cell markers. That work adds: The dominant NKG2C+ clonotypes represented about 1.0-7.0% of CD8+ T cells in six donors.

Sequenced sample: PBMCs. The TCR was taken from a woman aged 18-30 years in good health.

For the CDR3, the DNA is TGTGCCAGCAGCTTTGGTGGGACGGAGAAGACCCAGTACTTC. Encoded protein: CASSFGGTEKTQYF. J is TRBJ2-5 and V is TRBV5-6, with D perhaps given as TRBD1 or TRBD2 (5 bases each). The V gene lost 2 bases and the J gene lost 6 bases, with 14 bases spanning the gap. The CDR3 runs to 14 residues. Germline values: CDR1 SGHDT, CDR2 YYEEEE.